Below are 26 T cell receptor delta chains sequenced from a single sample in a study of gamma-delta chains in newborns, infants, children. TCRdb re-analyzed the reads via CATT. This sample carries roughly 3,100 delta-chain clones, about 0.3% of them seen once, and the ten largest clones take about an eighth. The sample taken for sequencing was blood. The receptor set was obtained from a child who was a newborn, infant or young child, either healthy, febrile or measles-vaccinated (not recorded which).

A few counts support this clone. TCRdb attributes to this sequence the protein of a much larger clone, which differs from the DNA translation at residue 9; a read error is likely, and the protein displayed is translated from the DNA. The gene calls are TRDV2 and TRDJ1; 9 bases match TRDD3. CDR3 size: 14 residues. V shed 3 bases, J shed 6 bases, and the junction held 7 bases outside the gene matches. CDR1 is GEAIGNYY and CDR2 is EKD in the germline V gene. The CDR3 DNA reads as TGTGCCTGTGACGCGCTACTGGGGGAGAATAAACTCATCTTT. Translating gives CACDALLGENKLIF.

On this clone itself: A much more abundant neighbour one base away suggests this may be a read error. V is TRDV1 and J is TRDJ2, with 12 positions matching TRDD3. V gave up 10 bases and J gave up 0 bases; unmatched junction bases: 27. Germline assignment: CDR1 TSWWSYY and CDR2 QGS. This CDR3 spans 23 amino acids. In DNA, the CDR3 is TGTGCTCCTTGCCTTCCTACTCAACCTACTGGGGGATACTCCCCTACTTTGACAGCACAACTCTTCTTT. Its protein product is CAPCLPTQPTGGYSPTLTAQLFF.

Relative to its sample, this clone is large. V gene TRDV2 combines with J gene TRDJ3; a possible D gene is TRDD3 (6 bases). From germline, CDR1 is GEAIGNYY and CDR2 EKD. This CDR3 has 17 residues. V lost 5 bases and J lost 0, with 13 bases in between. Written as DNA, the CDR3 is TGTGCCTGTGTCAGGCTGGGGAGCTCCTGGGACACCCGACAGATGTTTTTC. This sequence encodes CACVRLGSSWDTRQMFF.

In the case of this clone: A far bigger clonotype differs at one base, so this is likely a read error. Other nucleotide sequences from this sample produce the same CDR3. The chain combines TRDV2 with TRDJ2, with D perhaps TRDD3 (5 bases). CDR1 is GEAIGNYY and CDR2 is EKD in the germline V gene. CDR3 size: 20 residues. Between the trimmed V and J ends, which lost 3 bases and 0 bases, there was a span of 25 bases. The CDR3 here is CACDATPGTGGFALTAQLFF. CDR3 sequence (DNA): TGTGCCTGTGACGCAACTCCCGGTACCGGGGGCTTCGCTTTGACAGCACAACTCTTCTTT.

About this clone itself: This likely stems from a read error, as it lies one base from a far larger clone. The gene calls are TRDV2 and TRDJ3; 7 bases fit TRDD3. Germline-derived CDR1 and CDR2 are GEAIGNYY and EKD. This CDR3 is built from 19 residues. The CDR3 sequence: CACDTVLGPSSWGTRQMFF. CDR3 bases: TGTGCCTGTGACACGGTACTGGGGCCCAGCTCCTGGGGCACCCGACAGATGTTTTTC.

This clone has just a few counts. TCRdb has a much larger clone's protein, which differs at residue 17 from the translation of this DNA, likely because of a read error; what is shown is the protein translated from the DNA. The V gene is TRDV2, the J gene TRDJ3; 10 bases line up with TRDD3. Germline loops: CDR1 GEAIGNYY, CDR2 EKD. CDR3 size: 20 residues. The CDR3 region is CACDKYWGIPSSWDTRPMFF. Here the CDR3 DNA reads TGTGCCTGTGACAAGTACTGGGGGATCCCCAGCTCCTGGGACACCCGACCGATGTTTTTC.

In the case of this clone: Only one base separates this from a far larger clonotype, so it likely reflects a read error. This specimen includes other DNA sequences encoding the same CDR3. This chain uses TRDV2 with TRDJ3; 13 bases fit TRDD3. Germline CDR1 and CDR2: GEAIGNYY and EKD. CDR3 length: 20 amino acids. V dropped 7 bases and J dropped 0; count of bases not matched to a gene: 11. This chain's CDR3 is CACDRVLGDTSSWDTRQMFF. The CDR3 DNA is TGTGCCTGCGACCGAGTACTGGGGGATACGAGCTCCTGGGACACCCGACAGATGTTTTTC.

This clone appeared a few times. TCRdb's protein for this DNA is that of a much larger clone and differs from the translation at residue 5, likely a read error; the protein shown is the DNA translation. The chain couples TRDV2 to TRDJ3; maybe TRDD3 (6 bases). V was pared by 3 bases and J by 5 bases, with 22 bases between. Per germline, CDR1 GEAIGNYY and CDR2 EKD. The CDR3 is made up of 19 amino acids. The CDR3 DNA is TGTGCCTGTGACGACATCGTGGGGGGCCAGTCCCGGGACACCCGACAGATGTTTTTC. The encoded protein is CACDDIVGGQSRDTRQMFF.

This clone was observed a few times. With only one base between it and a far larger clone, this is likely a read error. Other DNA sequences from this sample encode an identical CDR3 as well. The chain uses TRDV2 and TRDJ3; TRDD3 aligns across 13 bases. The CDR3 spans 22 residues. The trim removed 3 bases at V and 0 bases at J, leaving 13 bases unmatched. Germline-derived CDR1 and CDR2 are GEAIGNYY and EKD. CDR3 amino acids: CACDAIVLGDTLSSWDTRQMFF. CDR3 coding DNA: TGTGCCTGTGACGCTATTGTACTGGGGGATACGTTGAGCTCCTGGGACACCCGACAGATGTTTTTC.

This clone was detected a few times. A far larger clone is only one base removed, so a read error is likely. This same CDR3 is encoded by further DNA sequences in the sample. This chain uses TRDV2 with TRDJ3; TRDD3 aligns across 8 bases. The V segment lost 0 bases and the J segment 1 base; nucleotides outside the gene matches: 10. The CDR3 is made up of 20 amino acids. Germline V lookup: CDR1 GEAIGNYY, CDR2 EKD. Here the CDR3 reads CACDTVLGGDSSWDTRQMFF. As DNA, the CDR3 is TGTGCCTGTGACACCGTACTGGGGGGCGATAGTTCCTGGGACACCCGACAGATGTTTTTC.

This clone was seen more than once but under ten times. TCRdb shows a much larger clone's protein in place of this DNA's translation, and the two differ at residue 8, likely through a read error; the protein shown is translated from the DNA. The chain carries TRDV2 and TRDJ2, with D perhaps TRDD3 (6 bases). The germline CDR1 and CDR2 sequences are GEAIGNYY and EKD. The ends were cut back, 3 bases at V and 1 base at J, with 20 bases in the middle. The CDR3 spans 18 residues. Here the CDR3 DNA reads TGTGCCTGTGACCCTCTACTGGAGGATACCTTTTTGACAGCACAACTCTTCTTT. Translating it yields CACDPLLEDTFLTAQLFF.

Comment on this clone: The protein held in TCRdb is that of a much larger clone and does not match this DNA's translation at residue 14, likely because of a read error; the protein shown is translated from the DNA. This chain links TRDV2 with TRDJ2; TRDD3 matches at 11 bases. The V gene's germline CDR1 is GEAIGNYY and CDR2 EKD. The CDR3 contains 18 residues. The CDR3 region has the DNA TGTGCCTGTGACGGATTACTGGGGGATAAAGCTTTGACAGTACAACTCTTCTTT. This codes for CACDGLLGDKALTVQLFF.

Concerning this clone itself: A far larger clone is just one base off, so this is likely a read error. Other DNA sequences in the same sample also yield this CDR3. This chain joins TRAV29/DV5 and TRDJ3, with 7 nucleotides matching TRDD3. Germline V gives CDR1 NSMFDY, CDR2 ISSIKDK. The CDR3 covers 17 residues. CDR3 region: CAASSLGSSRDTRQMFF. The CDR3 DNA reads TGTGCAGCAAGCTCACTGGGGTCATCCCGGGACACCCGGCAGATGTTTTTC.

On this clone: The protein held in TCRdb is that of a much larger clone and does not match this DNA's translation at residue 6, likely because of a read error; the protein shown is translated from the DNA. This rearrangement joins TRDV2 to TRDJ3; no clear D. The CDR3 is 16 residues long. From germline, CDR1 is GEAIGNYY and CDR2 EKD. The CDR3 loop reads CACDGVYSWDTRQMFF. The CDR3 DNA sequence: TGCGCCTGTGACGGGGTATACTCCTGGGACACCCGACAGATGTTTTTC.

Regarding this clone: TCRdb attributes to this sequence the protein of a much larger clone, which differs from the DNA translation at residue 11; a read error is likely, and the protein displayed is translated from the DNA. The chain carries TRDV2 and TRDJ3; D is unclear. The CDR3 is made up of 19 amino acids. Germline-derived CDR1 and CDR2 are GEAIGNYY and EKD. The V end lost 5 bases, the J end lost 3 bases, and 22 bases lay between the germline ends. CDR3 in amino acids: CACGKVLDEGFWDTRQMFF. The CDR3, as DNA: TGTGCCTGTGGGAAGGTCTTGGACGAAGGTTTCTGGGACACCCGACAGATGTTTTTC.

This clone was seen a handful of times. TCRdb assigns this DNA the protein of a much larger clone, which departs from its translation at residue 9; this likely reflects a read error, and the protein shown comes from translating the DNA. The chain links TRAV29/DV5 to TRDJ2, with D perhaps TRDD3 (6 bases). The CDR3 has 18 amino acids. Trimming removed 0 bases at V and 7 bases at J, with 25 bases between. CDR1 is NSMFDY, CDR2 ISSIKDK, per germline. The CDR3 loop is CAASVSGGHRPRKAQLFF. CDR3 sequence (DNA): TGTGCAGCAAGCGTCTCGGGGGGACACAGACCTCGGAAAGCACAACTCTTCTTT.

This clone ranks as medium-sized (0.01 to 0.1%). This chain uses TRDV2 with TRDJ3; D may be TRDD3 (6 bases). The CDR3 contains 19 residues. In germline, CDR1 is GEAIGNYY, CDR2 EKD. V lost 1 base and J 0 bases, leaving 15 bases between the germline ends. DNA for the CDR3: TGTGCCTGTGACACTTTGGGGGTTGCAAGCTCCTGGGACACCCGACAGATGTTTTTC. Translating gives CACDTLGVASSWDTRQMFF.

Points on this clone: The protein given by TCRdb reflects a much larger clone and differs at residue 11 from this DNA's translation, likely from a read error; the protein shown is the DNA's translation. V is TRDV2 and J is TRDJ3; a possible D gene is TRDD3 (6 bases). CDR1 is GEAIGNYY and CDR2 is EKD in the germline V gene. CDR3 size: 18 residues. CDR3 nucleotide sequence: TGTGCCTGTGACACCTGGGGATCAAGCTCCGGGGACACCCGACAGATGTTTTTC. Translated, it gives CACDTWGSSSGDTRQMFF.

As concerns this clone: A read error likely explains this, since a far larger clone differs by one base. In nucleotides, the CDR3 is TGTGCCTGTGATACTGGGGGATGCGGAAGCTCCTGGGACACCCGACAGATGTTTTTC. This sequence encodes CACDTGGCGSSWDTRQMFF. The V call is TRDV2, the J call TRDJ3; TRDD3 agrees at 10 bases. Germline V gene sequence: CDR1 GEAIGNYY, CDR2 EKD. The V and J ends lost 4 bases and 0 bases, in that order; junction bases with no gene match: 8. The length of the CDR3 is 19 residues.

This clone is deemed large. Distinct nucleotide sequences in the sample also encode this CDR3. The chain couples TRDV2 to TRDJ1; 8 bases agree with TRDD3. The CDR3 totals 14 residues. The V segment lost 1 base and the J segment 0 bases; nucleotides outside the gene matches: 0. In germline, CDR1 is GEAIGNYY, CDR2 EKD. CDR3 nucleotides: TGTGCCTGTGACACTGGGGGATACACCGATAAACTCATCTTT. Amino acid sequence: CACDTGGYTDKLIF.

Comments on this clone: Translating this DNA gives a protein that differs at residue 13 from the TCRdb one, which belongs to a much larger clone; a read error is likely, and the protein shown is this translation. The chain employs TRDV1 and TRDJ1, with 12 bases identical to TRDD3. Germline assignment: CDR1 TSWWSYY and CDR2 QGS. This CDR3 spans 15 amino acids. The CDR3 DNA reads TGTGCTCTTGGGTTTACTGGGGGATACCCCGATAAACCCATCTTT. Translating gives CALGFTGGYPDKPIF.

In the case of this clone: There is a difference at residue 9 between the TCRdb protein and the DNA translation, so the protein given here was translated from the DNA. This rearrangement joins TRDV2 to TRDJ3, with 8 nucleotides matching TRDD3. Germline V gene sequence: CDR1 GEAIGNYY, CDR2 EKD. This CDR3 spans 21 amino acids. The DNA of the CDR3 is TGTGCCTGTGACTCGGCTGGGGGACACTCACCTAGCTCCTGGGACATCCGACAGATGTTTTTC. Protein product: CACDSAGGHSPSSWDIRQMFF.

Only a few counts were recorded for this clone. A read error is likely here: a far larger clone is one base away. The same CDR3 arises from other DNA sequences in this sample as well. The V and J genes are TRDV2 and TRDJ1; TRDD3 matches at 7 bases. CDR3 length: 15 residues. Germline V gene lookup returns CDR1 GEAIGNYY and CDR2 EKD. The CDR3 region is CACDAVLGYTDKLIF. CDR3 DNA: TGTGCCTGTGACGCAGTACTGGGGTACACCGATAAGCTCATCTTT.

This clone is termed medium-sized. A read error may be the cause here, since a much bigger clone is one base away. The chain links TRDV2 to TRDJ2; TRDD3 agrees at 12 bases. This CDR3 comprises 18 residues. Trimming took 3 bases from V and 1 from J; bases not matched to a gene: 8. Germline assignment: CDR1 GEAIGNYY and CDR2 EKD. The CDR3, as DNA: TGTGCCTGTGACCCTCCACTGGGGGATACCTTTTTGACAGCACAACTCTTCTTT. The encoded protein is CACDPPLGDTFLTAQLFF.

This clone has a handful of counts. The protein TCRdb lists belongs to a much larger clone and differs from this DNA's translation at residue 11, which points to a read error; the protein shown is made from the DNA. The chain employs TRDV2 and TRDJ2; no clear D. Germline CDR1 is GEAIGNYY and CDR2 is EKD. The CDR3 runs to 13 residues. The CDR3 loop reads CACDTDLTAQPFF. CDR3 sequence (DNA): TGTGCCTGTGACACGGATTTGACAGCACAACCCTTCTTT.

Remarks on this clone: It is likely a read error: a sequence one base away is far more abundant. The sample holds other DNA sequences that translate to the same CDR3. The CDR3 DNA is TGTGCCTGTGACACCGTACTGGGGGGCTCATGGGACACCCGACAGATGTTTTTC. It yields the protein CACDTVLGGSWDTRQMFF. The chain has TRDV2 and TRDJ3; 8 nucleotides agree with TRDD3. Germline V gives CDR1 GEAIGNYY, CDR2 EKD. The trim removed 0 bases at V and 4 bases at J, leaving 7 bases unmatched. The CDR3 has 18 amino acids.